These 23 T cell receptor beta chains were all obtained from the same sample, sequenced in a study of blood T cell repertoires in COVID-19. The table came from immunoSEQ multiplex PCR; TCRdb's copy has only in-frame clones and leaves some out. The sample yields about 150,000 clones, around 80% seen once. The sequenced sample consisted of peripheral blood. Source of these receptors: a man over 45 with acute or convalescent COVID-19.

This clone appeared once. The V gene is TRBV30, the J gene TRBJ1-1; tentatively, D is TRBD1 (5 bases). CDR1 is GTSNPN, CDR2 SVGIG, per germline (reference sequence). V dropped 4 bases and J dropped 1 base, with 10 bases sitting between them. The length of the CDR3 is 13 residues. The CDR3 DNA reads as TGTGCCTGGATGATCGGGGGGAACACTGAAGCTTTCTTT. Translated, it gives CAWMIGGNTEAFF.

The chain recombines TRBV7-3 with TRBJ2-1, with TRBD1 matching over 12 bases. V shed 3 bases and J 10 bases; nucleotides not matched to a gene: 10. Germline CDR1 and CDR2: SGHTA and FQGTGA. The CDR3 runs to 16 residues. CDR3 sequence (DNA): TGTGCCAGCAGCTTTGATTCGGGACAGGGGGCAGGGGAGCAGTTCTTC. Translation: CASSFDSGQGAGEQFF.

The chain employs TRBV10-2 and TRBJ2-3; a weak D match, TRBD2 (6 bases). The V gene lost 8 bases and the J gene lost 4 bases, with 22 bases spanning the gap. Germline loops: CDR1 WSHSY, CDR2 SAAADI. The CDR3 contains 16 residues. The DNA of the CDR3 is TGCGCCAGCGTGGCGGGGTCGCCCGGGAGCCCAGATACGCAGTATTTT. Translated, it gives CASVAGSPGSPDTQYF.

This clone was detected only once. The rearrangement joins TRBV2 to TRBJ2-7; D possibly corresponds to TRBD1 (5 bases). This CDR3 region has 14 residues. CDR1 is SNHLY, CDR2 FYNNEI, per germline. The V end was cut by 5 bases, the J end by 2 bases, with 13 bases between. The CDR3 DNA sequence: TGTGCCAGCAGTCTAAGACAGCCAACCTACGAGCAGTACTTC. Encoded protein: CASSLRQPTYEQYF.

The CDR3 sequence: CASLGTFNTGELFF. DNA of the CDR3: TGTGCCAGCTTAGGGACTTTCAACACCGGGGAGCTGTTTTTT. The chain employs TRBV18 and TRBJ2-2, with a tentative D call TRBD2 (6 bases). Trimming pared 7 bases from V and 2 bases from J, leaving 11 bases between. The germline V gene has CDR1 KGHSH and CDR2 LQKENI. This CDR3 is built from 14 residues.

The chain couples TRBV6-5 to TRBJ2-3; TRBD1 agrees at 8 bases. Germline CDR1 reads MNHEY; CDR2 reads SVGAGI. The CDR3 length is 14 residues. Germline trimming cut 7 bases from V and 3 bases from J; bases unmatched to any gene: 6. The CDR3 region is CASKSDRGTDTQYF. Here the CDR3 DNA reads TGTGCCAGCAAAAGTGACAGGGGTACAGATACGCAGTATTTT.

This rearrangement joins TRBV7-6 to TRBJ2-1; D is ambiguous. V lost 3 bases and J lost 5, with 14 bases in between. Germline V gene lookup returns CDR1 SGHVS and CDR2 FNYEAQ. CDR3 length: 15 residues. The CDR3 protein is CASSFPYAANNEQFF. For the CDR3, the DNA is TGTGCCAGCAGCTTCCCCTACGCGGCCAACAATGAGCAGTTCTTC.

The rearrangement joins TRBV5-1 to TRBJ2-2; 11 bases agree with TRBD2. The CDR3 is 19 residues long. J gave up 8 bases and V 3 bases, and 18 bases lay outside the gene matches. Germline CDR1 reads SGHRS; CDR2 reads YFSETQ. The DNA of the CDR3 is TGCGCCAGCAGCTCTTTAGAGACTAGCGGGGTGTATTTGGCTGGGGAGCTGTTTTTT. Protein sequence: CASSSLETSGVYLAGELFF. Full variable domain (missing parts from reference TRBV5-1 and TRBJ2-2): KAGVTQTPRYLIKTRGQQVTLSCSPISGHRSVSWYQQTPGQGLQFLFEYFSETQRNKGNFPGRFSGRQFSNSRSEMNVSTLELGDSALYLCASSSLETSGVYLAGELFFGEGSRLTVL.

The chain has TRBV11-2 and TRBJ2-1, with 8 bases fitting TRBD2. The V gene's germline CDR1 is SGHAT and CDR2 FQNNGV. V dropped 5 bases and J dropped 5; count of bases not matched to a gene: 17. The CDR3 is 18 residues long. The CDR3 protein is CASSPRPGLVPKNNEQFF. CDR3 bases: TGTGCCAGCAGCCCCCGTCCGGGACTAGTCCCGAAAAACAATGAGCAGTTCTTC.

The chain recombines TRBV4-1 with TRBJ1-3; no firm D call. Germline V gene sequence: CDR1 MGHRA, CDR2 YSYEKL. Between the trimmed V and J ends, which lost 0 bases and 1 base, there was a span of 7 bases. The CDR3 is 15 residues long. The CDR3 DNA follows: TGCGCCAGCAGCCAAGAAGACGGGTCTGGAAACACCATATATTTT. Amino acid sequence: CASSQEDGSGNTIYF.

This chain's CDR3 is CSVEVARTDTQYF. The DNA for the CDR3 is TGCAGCGTTGAAGTGGCTCGCACAGATACGCAGTATTTT. The chain couples TRBV29-1 to TRBJ2-3; D is ambiguous. V dropped 1 base and J dropped 1 base, with 6 bases sitting between them. CDR1 and CDR2 (germline): SQVTM, ANQGSEA. The CDR3 extends over 13 amino acids.

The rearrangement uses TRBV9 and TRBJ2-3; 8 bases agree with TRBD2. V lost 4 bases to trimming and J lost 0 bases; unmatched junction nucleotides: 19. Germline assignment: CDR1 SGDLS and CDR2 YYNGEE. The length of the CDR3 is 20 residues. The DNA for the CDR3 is TGTGCCAGCAGCAGCCCAATACTCTTTTCTAGCGGGCCTAGCACAGATACGCAGTATTTT. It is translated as CASSSPILFSSGPSTDTQYF.

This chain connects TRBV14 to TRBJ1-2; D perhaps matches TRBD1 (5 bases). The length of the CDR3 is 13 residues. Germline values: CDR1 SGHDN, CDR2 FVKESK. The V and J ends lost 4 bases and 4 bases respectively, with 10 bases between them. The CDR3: CASSPGRFYGYTF. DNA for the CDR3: TGTGCCAGCAGCCCAGGGCGATTCTATGGCTACACCTTC.

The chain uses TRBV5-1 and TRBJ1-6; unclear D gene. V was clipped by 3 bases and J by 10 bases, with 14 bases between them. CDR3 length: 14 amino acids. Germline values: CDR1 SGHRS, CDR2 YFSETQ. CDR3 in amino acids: CASSSGEGSSPLHF. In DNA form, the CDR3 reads TGCGCCAGCAGCTCAGGAGAGGGATCCTCACCCCTCCACTTT. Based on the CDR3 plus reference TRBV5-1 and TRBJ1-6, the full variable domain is KAGVTQTPRYLIKTRGQQVTLSCSPISGHRSVSWYQQTPGQGLQFLFEYFSETQRNKGNFPGRFSGRQFSNSRSEMNVSTLELGDSALYLCASSSGEGSSPLHFGNGTRLTVT.

CDR3 nucleotide sequence: TGCGCCACCGTAGCGGGGGGCGGAGGAGAGACCCAGTACTTC. This gives the protein CATVAGGGGETQYF. V usage is TRBV10-2 and J usage is TRBJ2-5; 10 bases fit TRBD2. The CDR3 totals 14 residues. In germline, CDR1 is WSHSY, CDR2 SAAADI. Unmatched junction bases numbered 9, after V lost 10 bases and J lost 4 bases.

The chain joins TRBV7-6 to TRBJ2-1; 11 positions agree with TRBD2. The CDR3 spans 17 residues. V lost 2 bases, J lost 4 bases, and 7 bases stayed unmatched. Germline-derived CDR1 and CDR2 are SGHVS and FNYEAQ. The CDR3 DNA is TGTGCCAGCAGCTTAACGACTAGCGGGGAAACTTACAATGAGCAGTTCTTC. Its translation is CASSLTTSGETYNEQFF.

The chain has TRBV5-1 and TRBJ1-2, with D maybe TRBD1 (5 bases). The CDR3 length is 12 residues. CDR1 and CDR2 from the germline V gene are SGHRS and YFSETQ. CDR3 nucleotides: TGCGTCGGATCGACAGAAAACTATGGCTACACCTTC. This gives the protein CVGSTENYGYTF.

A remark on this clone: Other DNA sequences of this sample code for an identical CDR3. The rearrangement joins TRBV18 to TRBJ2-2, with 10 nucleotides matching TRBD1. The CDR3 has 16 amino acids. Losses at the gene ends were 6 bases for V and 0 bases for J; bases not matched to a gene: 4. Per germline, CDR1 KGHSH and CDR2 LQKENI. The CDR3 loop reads CASSGQGSTNTGELFF. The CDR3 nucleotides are TGTGCCAGCTCGGGACAGGGGTCGACGAACACCGGGGAGCTGTTTTTT. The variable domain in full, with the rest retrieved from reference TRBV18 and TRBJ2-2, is NAGVMQNPRHLVRRRGQEARLRCSPMKGHSHVYWYRQLPEEGLKFMVYLQKENIIDESGMPKERFSAEFPKEGPSILRIQQVVRGDSAAYFCASSGQGSTNTGELFFGEGSRLTVL.

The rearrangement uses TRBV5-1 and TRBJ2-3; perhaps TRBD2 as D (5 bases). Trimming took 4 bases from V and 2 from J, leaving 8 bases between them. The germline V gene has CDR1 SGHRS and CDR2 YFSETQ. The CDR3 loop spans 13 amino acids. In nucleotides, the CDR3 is TGCGCCAGCAGCGACTATAACACAGATACGCAGTATTTT. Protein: CASSDYNTDTQYF.

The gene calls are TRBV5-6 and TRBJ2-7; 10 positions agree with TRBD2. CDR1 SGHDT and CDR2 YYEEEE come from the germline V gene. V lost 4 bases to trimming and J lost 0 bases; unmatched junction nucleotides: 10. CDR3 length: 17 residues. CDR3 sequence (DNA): TGTGCCAGCAGCCCAACCCGGACTAGCGGATTCTCCTACGAGCAGTACGTC. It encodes CASSPTRTSGFSYEQYV.

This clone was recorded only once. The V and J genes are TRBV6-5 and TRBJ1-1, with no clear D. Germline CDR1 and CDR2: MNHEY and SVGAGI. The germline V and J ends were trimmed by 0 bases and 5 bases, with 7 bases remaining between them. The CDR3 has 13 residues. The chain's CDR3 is CASSYSSRTEAFF. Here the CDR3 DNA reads TGTGCCAGCAGTTACTCATCTCGGACTGAAGCTTTCTTT.

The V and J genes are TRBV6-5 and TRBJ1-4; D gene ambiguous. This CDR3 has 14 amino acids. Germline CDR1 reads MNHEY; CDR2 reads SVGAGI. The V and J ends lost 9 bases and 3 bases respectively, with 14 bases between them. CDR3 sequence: CASKAGLANEKLFF. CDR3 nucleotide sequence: TGTGCCAGTAAGGCGGGCCTAGCTAATGAAAAACTGTTTTTT.

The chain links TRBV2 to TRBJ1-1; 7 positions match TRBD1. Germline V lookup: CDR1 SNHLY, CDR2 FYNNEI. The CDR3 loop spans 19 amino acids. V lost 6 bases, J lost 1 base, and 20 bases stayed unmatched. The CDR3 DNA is TGTGCCAGCAGGGAGAGCCCGTGGCAGGGTAAGGGGGCGAACACTGAAGCTTTCTTT. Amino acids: CASRESPWQGKGANTEAFF. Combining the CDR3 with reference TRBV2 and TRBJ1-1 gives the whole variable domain EPEVTQTPSHQVTQMGQEVILRCVPISNHLYFYWYRQILGQKVEFLVSFYNNEISEKSEIFDDQFSVERPDGSNFTLKIRSTKLEDSAMYFCASRESPWQGKGANTEAFFGQGTRLTVV.